This T cell receptor beta chain was sequenced for a study of tumor-infiltrating lymphocytes in primary liver carcinoma. General study results and limits: Tumor region pairs shared more overlap than did tumor-adjacent and tumor-blood pairs.

This CDR3 spans 15 amino acids. Germline assignment: CDR1 MNHNS and CDR2 SASEGT. On this clonotype: Its antigen is still unknown. At one of its ends the junction is not consistent with the germline gene, which may arise from a read error.

Co-extraction of both nucleic acids (RNA and DNA) used about 18-31 mg of unsorted bulk tissue. Surgery removed the patients' primary liver carcinoma. A constant-region primer primed TCR beta cDNA synthesis from 500 to 550 ng of total RNA. Slightly modified ARM-PCR, run as three nested multiplex PCR rounds, produced the TCR beta libraries. Rounds one and two of PCR, each of 10 cycles, were primed with TRBV1-TRBV30 forward primers and a C-beta reverse primer. Each CDR3 protein is one row after TCRdb ran MiXCR on the multiplex PCR reads. The data contain 95,000 to 100,000 distinct CDR3 sequences, about 70% of them singletons.

The source is a woman aged 60-75 years with primary liver carcinoma and hepatitis B virus infection. The sequenced sample was liver tumor tissue from sampling region 2. Subset meaning: tumor region T2, inferior pole. The rearrangement uses TRBV6-1 and TRBJ2-3; 9 nucleotides line up with TRBD2. CDR3 DNA: TGTGCTAGCAGTAGTGAAATTGCGGGAGGGGATACGCAGTATTTT. Translated, it gives CASSSEIAGGDTQYF.